The 4 T cell receptor beta chains presented below share a single source sample, sequenced in a study of graft-versus-host responses after intestinal transplantation (TCRdb year 2021). Libraries were constructed by the immunoSEQ multiplex PCR assay. TCRdb carries this immuneACCESS record with in-frame sequences only. Its versions omit some clonotypes, under half of them owing to an unresolved V gene in the studies checked, with the rest unexplained. This sample has some 15,000 clones in its table, and around 83% of those were observed once. Of the sample, about 3.8% is held by the ten largest clones. Intraepithelial and lamina propria lymphocytes were isolated from graft specimens using dithiothreitol, EDTA incubations and collagenase D digestion. The source material was ileum tissue, sampled approximately 83 weeks after intestinal transplantation. Receptor source: a human patient who received an intestinal transplant, so some T cells may come from the graft donor.

The J gene is TRBJ1-5, the V gene TRBV11-3, with D maybe TRBD1 (6 bases). This CDR3 is built from 14 residues. The germline CDR1 and CDR2 sequences are SGHNT and YENEEA. V was trimmed by 2 bases and J by 7 bases, leaving 12 bases between them. CDR3 sequence reads: CASSLPGGAQPQHF. CDR3 sequence (DNA): TGTGCCAGCAGCTTACCGGGGGGGGCCCAGCCCCAGCATTTT.

The chain combines TRBV10-2 with TRBJ2-3; 8 bases agree with TRBD1. Per the germline V gene, CDR1 is WSHSY and CDR2 is SAAADI. The J segment lost 5 bases and the V segment lost 8 bases, leaving 9 bases of the junction unmatched. CDR3 length: 14 amino acids. The CDR3 here is CASQDRAWIDTQYF. The CDR3 nucleotides are TGCGCCAGCCAGGACAGGGCTTGGATAGATACGCAGTATTTT.

Turning to this clone: Other DNA variants within this sample encode the same CDR3. V and J are TRBV4-1 and TRBJ2-7, with 9 bases lining up with TRBD2. Trimming cost V 1 base and J 4 bases; bases outside gene matches: 8. The CDR3 spans 16 residues. The germline gives CDR1 MGHRA, CDR2 YSYEKL. CDR3 DNA: TGCGCCAGCAGCCAAGGACTCGCGGGGGGGACGTACGAGCAGTACTTC. This encodes CASSQGLAGGTYEQYF.

This clone was counted a few times. CDR3 sequence (DNA): TGTGCCAGCAGCGAAAATAATGGGGACACCATATATTTT. It is translated as CASSENNGDTIYF. This chain connects TRBV7-3 to TRBJ1-3, with unresolved D. Between the trimmed V and J ends, which lost 5 bases and 8 bases, there was a span of 13 bases. Germline-derived CDR1 and CDR2 are SGHTA and FQGTGA. The CDR3 extends over 13 amino acids. Full variable domain (outside the CDR3, taken from reference TRBV7-3 and TRBJ1-3): GAGVSQTPSNKVTEKGKYVELRCDPISGHTALYWYRQSLGQGPEFLIYFQGTGAADDSGLPNDRFFAVRPEGSVSTLKIQRTERGDSAVYLCASSENNGDTIYFGEGSWLTVV.